A single sample gave rise to the 16 T cell receptor beta chains below, sequenced in a study of cytomegalovirus exposure and HLA in healthy donors. Use of 60 Vbeta and 13 Jbeta primers characterized the PCR. TCRdb keeps only in-frame clones here, not all; method: immunoSEQ multiplex PCR. In the table there are approximately 150,000 clones, approximately 79% of which are singletons. Specimen: PBMCs. Every receptor here comes from a male donor in good health and CMV-seronegative.

The J gene is TRBJ2-7, the V gene TRBV7-8, with 7 bases lining up with TRBD1. Trimming cost V 5 bases and J 0 bases; bases outside gene matches: 10. The CDR3 length is 16 residues. The germline CDR1 and CDR2 sequences are SGHVS and FQNEAQ. The CDR3 reads CASSQRNRDSSYEQYF. DNA of the CDR3: TGTGCCAGCAGCCAGAGGAACAGGGACAGCTCCTACGAGCAGTACTTC.

This clone was seen more than once but under ten times. The J gene is TRBJ1-2, the V gene TRBV5-1; a possible D gene is TRBD1 (5 bases). There are 12 residues in the CDR3. Looked up from germline, CDR1 is SGHRS and CDR2 is YFSETQ. V was shortened by 2 bases and J by 4 bases, with 6 bases between the two germline ends. The CDR3 spells CASSLGAYGYTF. The CDR3 region has the DNA TGCGCCAGCAGCTTAGGGGCCTATGGCTACACCTTC.

The chain uses TRBV18 and TRBJ1-1, with a weak D call TRBD1 (5 bases). This CDR3 has 13 amino acids. Trimming pared 5 bases from V and 4 bases from J, leaving 11 bases between. Germline lookup yields CDR1 KGHSH and CDR2 LQKENI. The CDR3 nucleotides are TGTGCCAGCTCATTAGGGGAGGGCACTGAAGCTTTCTTT. This translates into CASSLGEGTEAFF. Together with reference TRBV18 and TRBJ1-1, the CDR3 gives the full variable domain: NAGVMQNPRHLVRRRGQEARLRCSPMKGHSHVYWYRQLPEEGLKFMVYLQKENIIDESGMPKERFSAEFPKEGPSILRIQQVVRGDSAAYFCASSLGEGTEAFFGQGTRLTVV.

This chain connects TRBV18 to TRBJ1-1; 8 bases are shared with TRBD1. Germline loops: CDR1 KGHSH, CDR2 LQKENI. Trimming removed 3 bases from V and 1 base from J; junction bases left unmatched: 4. The CDR3 is 15 residues long. The CDR3 spells CASSPIQGGNTEAFF. The CDR3 DNA sequence: TGTGCCAGCTCACCGATACAGGGGGGGAACACTGAAGCTTTCTTT. Filled out from reference TRBV18 and TRBJ1-1, the complete variable domain reads NAGVMQNPRHLVRRRGQEARLRCSPMKGHSHVYWYRQLPEEGLKFMVYLQKENIIDESGMPKERFSAEFPKEGPSILRIQQVVRGDSAAYFCASSPIQGGNTEAFFGQGTRLTVV.

The chain carries TRBV9 and TRBJ2-2; D gene ambiguous. The germline CDR1 and CDR2 sequences are SGDLS and YYNGEE. CDR3 length: 11 amino acids. Deletions cut 7 bases from V and 4 bases from J, with 5 bases between. The CDR3 nucleotides are TGTGCCAGCTCCCGCACCGGGGAGCTGTTTTTT. Protein sequence: CASSRTGELFF.

To note about this clone: Within the sample, other DNA sequences also encode this same CDR3. V gene TRBV6-5 combines with J gene TRBJ1-2, with 7 bases matching TRBD1. V lost 7 bases, J lost 6 bases, and 11 bases stayed unmatched. Germline V gene sequence: CDR1 MNHEY, CDR2 SVGAGI. The CDR3 has 14 residues. The CDR3 region has the DNA TGTGCCAGCAACCGGGACAGTGGTGTAGATGGCTACACCTTC. Translating it yields CASNRDSGVDGYTF.

V is TRBV19 and J is TRBJ2-3, with TRBD1 identical over 8 bases. Germline V gene data show CDR1 as LNHDA and CDR2 as SQIVND (reference sequence). This CDR3 has 14 residues. V lost 10 bases and J lost 1; bases outside the gene matches: 7. The CDR3 here is CATNQGAGTDTQYF. DNA of the CDR3: TGTGCCACCAACCAGGGGGCGGGCACAGATACGCAGTATTTT. Using reference TRBV19 and TRBJ2-3 for the parts outside the CDR3, the full variable domain is DGGITQSPKYLFRKEGQNVTLSCEQNLNHDAMYWYRQDPGQGLRLIYYSQIVNDFQKGDIAEGYSVSREKKESFPLTVTSAQKNPTAFYLCATNQGAGTDTQYFGPGTRLTVL.

The V and J genes are TRBV21-1 and TRBJ2-3; TRBD2 was called by the table and not checked on the DNA. TRBV21-1 is assigned pseudogene status. The CDR3 contains 16 residues. As DNA, the CDR3 is TGTGCCAGCAGCAGGGGGGCTAGCGGGCCCACAGATACGCAGTATTTT. It specifies CASSRGASGPTDTQYF.

This chain uses TRBV19 with TRBJ2-3; tentative D call: TRBD2 (5 bases). CDR1 is LNHDA and CDR2 is SQIVND in the germline V gene (reference sequence). The CDR3 has 16 amino acids. Deletions cut 3 bases from V and 0 bases from J, with 13 bases between. CDR3 DNA sequence: TGTGCCAGTAGTATTGAGGGCAGATCTAGCACAGATACGCAGTATTTT. This gives the protein CASSIEGRSSTDTQYF.

Only one count was recorded for this clone. This chain links TRBV25-1 with TRBJ2-2, with D maybe TRBD2 (6 bases). The CDR3 sequence is 15 residues long. Germline CDR1 and CDR2: MGHDK and SYGVNS. With 3 bases removed from V and 4 bases from J, the gap between germline ends came to 12 bases. CDR3 sequence (DNA): TGTGCCAGCAGTGACTGGCAGGGAGGCACCGGGGAGCTGTTTTTT. This encodes CASSDWQGGTGELFF.

This clone was found once. The rearrangement uses TRBV6-1 and TRBJ2-6; D possibly corresponds to TRBD1 (5 bases). Germline loops: CDR1 MNHNS, CDR2 SASEGT. The CDR3 is 15 residues long. V was clipped by 7 bases and J by 0 bases, with 10 bases between them. CDR3 residues: CASTGPDSGANVLTF. As DNA, the CDR3 is TGTGCCAGCACAGGGCCCGACTCTGGGGCCAACGTCCTGACTTTC.

The J gene is TRBJ2-5, the V gene TRBV19, with 10 nucleotides matching TRBD1. Per germline, CDR1 LNHDA and CDR2 SQIVND (reference sequence). The CDR3 totals 17 residues. The junction had 13 bases not matched to a gene; V was cut back by 6 bases and J by 3 bases. The CDR3, as DNA: TGTGCCAGTAGCTTTTACTTCCCGGGACAGGGGAAAGAGACCCAGTACTTC. It translates to CASSFYFPGQGKETQYF.

This clone was observed once. The chain combines TRBV19 with TRBJ2-2; D might be TRBD1 (5 bases). CDR1 is LNHDA and CDR2 is SQIVND in the germline V gene (reference sequence). The V end lost 9 bases, the J end lost 0 bases, and 11 bases lay between the germline ends. The CDR3 runs to 14 residues. Written as DNA, the CDR3 is TGTGCCAGCCGGATGGGGCCGAACACCGGGGAGCTGTTTTTT. As protein: CASRMGPNTGELFF.

V usage is TRBV11-2 and J usage is TRBJ1-2; D gene ambiguous. V dropped 0 bases and J dropped 0 bases, with 20 bases sitting between them. The germline gives CDR1 SGHAT, CDR2 FQNNGV. The CDR3 totals 19 residues. The CDR3 loop is CASSLEYFRGSRSNYGYTF. The CDR3 coding sequence is TGTGCCAGCAGCTTAGAGTATTTTCGCGGATCGAGATCTAACTATGGCTACACCTTC.

V usage is TRBV5-4 and J usage is TRBJ2-2; TRBD1 matches at 7 bases. In germline, CDR1 is SGHNT, CDR2 YYREEE (reference sequence). After removal of 4 bases from V and 7 bases from J, the junction contained 13 bases not matched to a gene. This CDR3 region has 16 residues. Here the CDR3 DNA reads TGTGCCAGCAGCCCAGGGACAGCCGTAGGGGTCGGGGAGCTGTTTTTT. This codes for CASSPGTAVGVGELFF.

The V and J genes are TRBV19 and TRBJ2-7, with 10 nucleotides matching TRBD1. V gave up 9 bases and J gave up 6 bases; unmatched junction bases: 8. CDR1 is LNHDA and CDR2 is SQIVND in the germline V gene (reference sequence). The CDR3 has 13 amino acids. CDR3 nucleotides: TGTGCCAGCCGAACCGGACAGGGGGGCGAGCAGTACTTC. It is translated as CASRTGQGGEQYF.